This TCR beta chain stems from a study of blood T cell repertoires in COVID-19. Trimming cost V 0 bases and J 12 bases; bases outside gene matches: 7. Germline V CDR1 and CDR2: SGHDT, YYEEEE. CDR3 length equals 14 residues. Sequencing was performed with immunoSEQ multiplex PCR; in TCRdb, only in-frame clones are kept and a portion is missing. Among approximately 150,000 clones, 79% were seen once, and the ten largest hold approximately 7.7%. This clone was counted a few times. The clonotype comes from a woman aged 55-75 years with COVID-19, enrolled during active disease. J is TRBJ2-3 and V is TRBV5-6, with 10 bases fitting TRBD1. The source material was peripheral blood. DNA for the CDR3: TGTGCCAGCAGCTTGGCGCCCCGACAGGGGGCTCAGTATTTT. It yields the protein CASSLAPRQGAQYF.